The sequence of this T cell receptor beta chain was determined in a study of blood T cell repertoires in COVID-19. Assay used: immunoSEQ multiplex PCR; TCRdb lists only in-frame clones, some missing. The sample shows over 150,000 clones, about 90% of them seen only once. Enrolled through a virtual design, the participants were between roughly 18 and 89 years of age and came from 24 US areas. With 2 bases removed from V and 1 base from J, the gap between germline ends came to 10 bases. From germline, CDR1 is SGHTA and CDR2 FQGTGA. The CDR3 consists of 15 residues. The sequenced material came from PBMCs or T cells enriched from blood (not recorded which). The chain has TRBV7-3 and TRBJ2-3; D ambiguous. The sequence was collected from a woman aged 50 to 65 who had recovered from COVID-19. The CDR3, as DNA: TGTGCCAGCAGCTTATCGAGCGCACGCACAGATACGCAGTATTTT. This translates into CASSLSSARTDTQYF.